A selection of T cell receptor beta chains follows, all from one sample in a study of blood T cell repertoires in COVID-19. The table came from immunoSEQ multiplex PCR; TCRdb's copy has only in-frame clones and leaves some out. The sample includes a few hundred thousand clones, more than 70% of them seen just once. Sequenced material: peripheral blood. The receptors originated from a man between 35 and 55 years old with acute or convalescent COVID-19. Each CDR3 is given with its conserved first and last residue. A D gene is named only where the DNA matches it firmly. The size of a clone is reported for some rows only, either as once, few or many, or as a class for expanded clones.

V gene: TRBV30; J gene: TRBJ2-7; clone size: few; D gene: TRBD2; CDR3 protein: CAWSLGLGDSYEQYF; CDR3 DNA: TGTGCCTGGAGCCTGGGACTAGGCGACTCCTACGAGCAGTACTTC
V gene: TRBV7-2; J gene: TRBJ2-4; clone size: -; D gene: TRBD2; CDR3 protein: CASSSLAAKNIQYF; CDR3 DNA: TGTGCCAGCAGCTCACTAGCGGCCAAAAACATTCAGTACTTC
V gene: TRBV6-5; J gene: TRBJ2-7; clone size: -; D gene: TRBD1; CDR3 protein: CASSYRGQGSYEQYF; CDR3 DNA: TGTGCCAGCAGTTATCGAGGACAGGGGAGCTACGAGCAGTACTTC
V gene: TRBV27; J gene: TRBJ2-1; clone size: -; D gene: -; CDR3 protein: CASSKLRNEQFF; CDR3 DNA: TGTGCCAGCAGTAAACTGAGGAATGAGCAGTTCTTC
V gene: TRBV5-1; J gene: TRBJ1-6; clone size: -; D gene: -; CDR3 protein: CASSLTGSESPLHF; CDR3 DNA: TGCGCCAGCAGCTTGACAGGGTCCGAATCACCCCTCCACTTT
V gene: TRBV30; J gene: TRBJ1-1; clone size: -; D gene: -; CDR3 protein: CAWSVLRDTEAFF; CDR3 DNA: TGTGCCTGGAGTGTATTAAGAGACACTGAAGCTTTCTTT
V gene: TRBV29-1; J gene: TRBJ2-7; clone size: -; D gene: -; CDR3 protein: CSVGRHAYEQYF; CDR3 DNA: TGCAGCGTCGGAAGACACGCCTACGAGCAGTACTTC
V gene: TRBV28; J gene: TRBJ1-6; clone size: -; D gene: -; CDR3 protein: CATQTVDNSPLHF; CDR3 DNA: TGTGCCACCCAGACAGTAGATAATTCACCCCTCCACTTT
V gene: TRBV9; J gene: TRBJ2-2; clone size: once; D gene: TRBD1; CDR3 protein: CASSVPSGTANTGELFF; CDR3 DNA: TGTGCCAGCAGCGTCCCTTCCGGGACAGCCAACACCGGGGAGCTGTTTTTT
V gene: TRBV6-6; J gene: TRBJ1-2; clone size: -; D gene: -; CDR3 protein: CASSYRNAGNYGYTF; CDR3 DNA: TGTGCCAGCAGTTACAGGAACGCGGGTAACTATGGCTACACCTTC
V gene: TRBV6-5; J gene: TRBJ2-7; clone size: -; D gene: TRBD1; CDR3 protein: CASSFDRVYEQYF; CDR3 DNA: TGTGCCAGCAGTTTCGACAGGGTATACGAGCAGTACTTC
V gene: TRBV5-1; J gene: TRBJ2-7; clone size: -; D gene: TRBD2; CDR3 protein: CASSFGRGSYEQYF; CDR3 DNA: TGCGCCAGCAGCTTCGGGAGGGGGTCCTACGAGCAGTACTTC
V gene: TRBV5-4; J gene: TRBJ2-3; clone size: -; D gene: TRBD2; CDR3 protein: CASRLAGGTDTQYF; CDR3 DNA: TGTGCCAGCAGATTAGCGGGGGGGACCGATACGCAGTATTTT
V gene: TRBV5-4; J gene: TRBJ2-1; clone size: -; D gene: -; CDR3 protein: CASSLVTGLYNEQFF; CDR3 DNA: TGTGCCAGCAGCTTGGTGACAGGTCTCTACAATGAGCAGTTCTTC
V gene: TRBV9; J gene: TRBJ2-7; clone size: -; D gene: -; CDR3 protein: CASTKTTATYEQYF; CDR3 DNA: TGTGCCAGCACCAAGACGACAGCTACCTACGAGCAGTACTTC
V gene: TRBV18; J gene: TRBJ2-3; clone size: -; D gene: TRBD1; CDR3 protein: CASYRDRGTDTQYF; CDR3 DNA: TGTGCCAGCTACCGGGACAGGGGTACAGATACGCAGTATTTT
V gene: TRBV9; J gene: TRBJ1-3; clone size: -; D gene: TRBD1; CDR3 protein: CASSSRRDRDSGNTIYF; CDR3 DNA: TGTGCCAGCAGCTCTCGCCGGGACAGGGACTCTGGAAACACCATATATTTT
V gene: TRBV5-4; J gene: TRBJ2-7; clone size: -; D gene: -; CDR3 protein: CASSLAPGVYEQYF; CDR3 DNA: TGTGCCAGCAGCTTGGCCCCAGGGGTCTACGAGCAGTACTTC
V gene: TRBV15; J gene: TRBJ1-4; clone size: -; D gene: TRBD1; CDR3 protein: CATSRGTGATNEKLFF; CDR3 DNA: TGTGCCACCAGCAGAGGGACAGGGGCAACTAATGAAAAACTGTTTTTT
V gene: TRBV25-1; J gene: TRBJ2-5; clone size: -; D gene: -; CDR3 protein: CASSGFQVNQETQYF; CDR3 DNA: TGTGCCAGCAGTGGGTTTCAGGTGAACCAAGAGACCCAGTACTTC
V gene: TRBV19; J gene: TRBJ1-2; clone size: -; D gene: TRBD1; CDR3 protein: CASSVGTDDGYTF; CDR3 DNA: TGTGCCAGTAGTGTCGGGACAGATGATGGCTACACCTTC
V gene: TRBV7-9; J gene: TRBJ2-7; clone size: -; D gene: -; CDR3 protein: CASSPAGSRSYEQYF; CDR3 DNA: TGTGCCAGCAGCCCCGCGGGGAGCCGCTCCTACGAGCAGTACTTC
V gene: TRBV11-2; J gene: TRBJ2-3; clone size: -; D gene: -; CDR3 protein: CASSLRADTQYF; CDR3 DNA: TGTGCCAGCAGTCTGAGGGCAGATACGCAGTATTTT
V gene: TRBV28; J gene: TRBJ1-6; clone size: -; D gene: -; CDR3 protein: CASSLGGAPLDSPLHF; CDR3 DNA: TGTGCCAGCAGTTTGGGGGGGGCGCCCCTTGATTCACCCCTCCACTTT
V gene: TRBV2; J gene: TRBJ1-5; clone size: -; D gene: -; CDR3 protein: CASNVWDSLYQPQHF; CDR3 DNA: TGTGCCAGCAACGTGTGGGACTCACTTTATCAGCCCCAGCATTTT
V gene: TRBV11-3; J gene: TRBJ2-3; clone size: -; D gene: -; CDR3 protein: CASSKAERGTDTQYF; CDR3 DNA: TGTGCCAGCAGCAAGGCGGAACGGGGCACAGATACGCAGTATTTT
V gene: TRBV28; J gene: TRBJ2-1; clone size: -; D gene: TRBD2; CDR3 protein: CASRLLLAGGSYNEQFF; CDR3 DNA: TGTGCCAGCAGACTACTACTAGCGGGGGGGTCCTACAATGAGCAGTTCTTC
V gene: TRBV5-1; J gene: TRBJ2-7; clone size: many; D gene: TRBD2; CDR3 protein: CASSLNSGAAYEQYF; CDR3 DNA: TGCGCCAGCAGCCTAAATAGCGGGGCGGCCTACGAGCAGTACTTC
V gene: TRBV7-2; J gene: TRBJ2-5; clone size: -; D gene: TRBD1; CDR3 protein: CASSPTLGRGQETQYF; CDR3 DNA: TGTGCCAGCAGCCCAACCTTGGGCAGGGGGCAGGAGACCCAGTACTTC
V gene: TRBV9; J gene: TRBJ2-1; clone size: -; D gene: TRBD2; CDR3 protein: CASSTRATGTSGSDFHEQFF; CDR3 DNA: TGTGCCAGCAGCACCCGAGCTACCGGGACTAGCGGGAGTGATTTCCATGAGCAGTTCTTC
V gene: TRBV3-1/TRBV3-2; J gene: TRBJ1-6; clone size: -; D gene: -; CDR3 protein: CASSQGPGDSPLHF; CDR3 DNA: TGTGCCAGCAGCCAAGGGCCAGGGGATTCACCCCTCCACTTT
V gene: TRBV6-5; J gene: TRBJ1-1; clone size: -; D gene: -; CDR3 protein: CASSYSLLRNTEAFF; CDR3 DNA: TGTGCCAGCAGTTACTCTCTACTGCGGAACACTGAAGCTTTCTTT
V gene: TRBV7-9; J gene: TRBJ1-5; clone size: -; D gene: -; CDR3 protein: CASSFVGGAGSNQPQHF; CDR3 DNA: TGTGCCAGCAGCTTCGTAGGGGGAGCTGGGAGCAATCAGCCCCAGCATTTT
V gene: TRBV6-5; J gene: TRBJ1-1; clone size: -; D gene: -; CDR3 protein: CASSSVGGAFF; CDR3 DNA: TGTGCCAGCAGTTCTGTCGGGGGGGCTTTCTTT
V gene: TRBV14; J gene: TRBJ2-7; clone size: -; D gene: -; CDR3 protein: CASRPISSDYEQYF; CDR3 DNA: TGTGCCAGCAGGCCTATATCCTCCGACTACGAGCAGTACTTC
V gene: TRBV6-5; J gene: TRBJ2-3; clone size: -; D gene: -; CDR3 protein: CASSRVGVSRHTQYF; CDR3 DNA: TGTGCCAGCAGCCGAGTCGGAGTGTCTCGTCATACGCAGTATTTT
V gene: TRBV9; J gene: TRBJ1-2; clone size: -; D gene: -; CDR3 protein: CASSVDRSNYGYTF; CDR3 DNA: TGTGCCAGCAGCGTAGACAGATCTAACTATGGCTACACCTTC
V gene: TRBV14; J gene: TRBJ1-5; clone size: -; D gene: TRBD1; CDR3 protein: CASSSIQGGDDQPQHF; CDR3 DNA: TGTGCCAGCAGCTCTATTCAGGGGGGAGACGATCAGCCCCAGCATTTT
V gene: TRBV7-8; J gene: TRBJ2-2; clone size: -; D gene: -; CDR3 protein: CASSPGGGALTGELFF; CDR3 DNA: TGTGCCAGCAGCCCCGGAGGGGGGGCCCTCACCGGGGAGCTGTTTTTT
V gene: TRBV3-1/TRBV3-2; J gene: TRBJ2-3; clone size: -; D gene: TRBD2; CDR3 protein: CASSPPGLRGGTADTQYF; CDR3 DNA: TGTGCCAGCAGCCCACCGGGCTTGCGGGGGGGCACAGCAGATACGCAGTATTTT
V gene: TRBV2; J gene: TRBJ2-7; clone size: -; D gene: TRBD2; CDR3 protein: CASSEGLAGVYEQYF; CDR3 DNA: TGTGCCAGCAGTGAGGGACTAGCGGGCGTGTACGAGCAGTACTTC
V gene: TRBV10-3; J gene: TRBJ2-7; clone size: -; D gene: TRBD2; CDR3 protein: CAIRSGRSSYEQYF; CDR3 DNA: TGTGCCATAAGAAGCGGGAGGAGCTCCTACGAGCAGTACTTC
V gene: TRBV5-1; J gene: TRBJ2-2; clone size: -; D gene: TRBD2; CDR3 protein: CASSLSTSGRGSGELFF; CDR3 DNA: TGCGCCAGCAGCTTATCGACTAGCGGGAGGGGGTCCGGGGAGCTGTTTTTT
V gene: TRBV2; J gene: TRBJ1-4; clone size: -; D gene: TRBD1; CDR3 protein: CASSDLDRAGEKLFF; CDR3 DNA: TGTGCCAGCAGTGACTTGGACAGGGCGGGTGAAAAACTGTTTTTT
V gene: TRBV5-4; J gene: TRBJ1-2; clone size: -; D gene: -; CDR3 protein: CASNIYRDTVKAYGYTF; CDR3 DNA: TGTGCCAGCAATATTTACCGGGACACAGTGAAGGCCTATGGCTACACCTTC
V gene: TRBV25-1; J gene: TRBJ2-5; clone size: -; D gene: TRBD2; CDR3 protein: CASRLGGSWETQYF; CDR3 DNA: TGTGCCAGCAGACTAGGCGGGAGTTGGGAGACCCAGTACTTC
V gene: TRBV15; J gene: TRBJ2-7; clone size: -; D gene: TRBD1; CDR3 protein: CATSRGGTGGYEQYF; CDR3 DNA: TGTGCCACCAGCAGAGGGGGGACAGGGGGCTACGAGCAGTACTTC
V gene: TRBV27; J gene: TRBJ2-1; clone size: -; D gene: -; CDR3 protein: CASSYGDSYNEQFF; CDR3 DNA: TGTGCCAGCAGTTACGGGGACTCCTACAATGAGCAGTTCTTC
V gene: TRBV28; J gene: TRBJ2-2; clone size: -; D gene: -; CDR3 protein: CASSGRTAGTGELFF; CDR3 DNA: TGTGCCAGCAGTGGTCGGACTGCCGGCACCGGGGAGCTGTTTTTT